The clone carrying this T cell receptor beta chain was seen a few times. As yet, its antigen is unknown. The data derive from a study of T cell responses to AZD1222 COVID-19 vaccine. General study points: Clonal diversity was possibly underestimated, and the donors were mostly white British, with more females.

Libraries were prepared by immunoSEQ multiplex PCR; TCRdb keeps only in-frame clonotypes and omits some of them. The sample contains 120,000 or so clones, about 85% of which appear only once. CDR1 SGHDN and CDR2 FVKESK come from the germline V gene. This CDR3 comprises 19 residues. The V end was cut by 0 bases, the J end by 2 bases, with 20 bases between. The sequence was obtained from an adult in good health. The starting material was peripheral blood, obtained on day 0 of AZD1222 vaccination. The chain carries TRBV14 and TRBJ2-1, with D maybe TRBD2 (5 bases). The CDR3 DNA is TGTGCCAGCAGCCAAGAGGCTAGCTTTCTTTCGTGGACCTACAATGAGCAGTTCTTC. Protein product: CASSQEASFLSWTYNEQFF.